A selection of T cell receptor beta chains follows, all from one sample in a study of T cell responses to AZD1222 COVID-19 vaccine. The protocol was immunoSEQ multiplex PCR, while the TCRdb copy is restricted to in-frame clones and leaves out a portion. The sample comprises around 120,000 clones, 92% of which are singletons, and 13% to 15% rests with the top ten. Sequences were derived from peripheral blood, sampled on day 0 of AZD1222 vaccination. The receptors stem from an adult in good health. Each CDR3 is given with its conserved first and last residue. D genes are given only for firm matches. The size of a clone is reported for some rows only, either as once, few or many, or as a class for expanded clones.

J gene	D gene	V gene	clone size	CDR3 protein	CDR3 DNA
TRBJ1-1	NA	TRBV29-1	NA	CSVAMNTEAFF	TGCAGCGTTGCTATGAACACTGAAGCTTTCTTT
TRBJ2-1	NA	TRBV7-2	NA	CASTQVGGALREQFF	TGTGCCAGCACCCAGGTCGGAGGGGCACTCCGTGAGCAGTTCTTC
TRBJ2-1	NA	TRBV4-1	NA	CASSQEWDDSSYNEQFF	TGCGCCAGCAGCCAAGAATGGGATGATAGCTCCTACAATGAGCAGTTCTTC
TRBJ1-1	NA	TRBV6-5	NA	CASRPNRANTEAFF	TGTGCCAGCAGACCCAACAGGGCGAACACTGAAGCTTTCTTT
TRBJ2-1	TRBD2	TRBV5-1	NA	CASSLILAGGYNEQFF	TGCGCCAGCAGCTTAATTCTAGCGGGGGGCTACAATGAGCAGTTCTTC
TRBJ1-6	TRBD1	TRBV7-9	NA	CASSPGGQRSPLHF	TGTGCCAGCAGCCCAGGGGGGCAACGTTCACCCCTCCACTTT
TRBJ1-2	NA	TRBV7-9	NA	CASSLVGPGNGYTF	TGTGCCAGCAGCTTAGTAGGTCCAGGGAATGGCTACACCTTC
TRBJ2-7	NA	TRBV11-2	NA	CASSHAGRAYEQYF	TGTGCCAGCAGCCACGCCGGACGGGCCTACGAGCAGTACTTC
TRBJ2-7	NA	TRBV6-1	few	CASSDRGIAYEQYF	TGTGCCAGCAGTGACAGGGGAATCGCCTACGAGCAGTACTTC
TRBJ2-7	NA	TRBV30	NA	CAWRQGQVVMGQYF	TGTGCCTGGAGACAAGGTCAGGTGGTAATGGGGCAGTACTTC
TRBJ2-6	TRBD1	TRBV4-1	NA	CASSQGQGRSGANVLTF	TGCGCCAGCAGCCAAGGACAGGGCCGCTCTGGGGCCAACGTCCTGACTTTC
TRBJ2-5	NA	TRBV12-2	NA	CASRSPGARGGETQYF	TGTGCAAGTCGCTCCCCAGGAGCCCGGGGGGGAGAGACCCAGTACTTC
TRBJ1-1	NA	TRBV19	NA	CASISTRGAEGTEAFF	TGTGCCAGTATCTCGACAAGGGGGGCCGAGGGCACTGAAGCTTTCTTT
TRBJ1-1	NA	TRBV6-4	NA	CASKIGSGATEAFF	TGTGCCAGCAAGATTGGTTCGGGGGCCACTGAAGCTTTCTTT
TRBJ2-1	NA	TRBV27	NA	CASSFTLGISPYNEQFF	TGTGCCAGCAGTTTCACTCTCGGGATTAGCCCCTACAATGAGCAGTTCTTC
TRBJ2-2	NA	TRBV11-2	NA	CASSPSYTGELFF	TGTGCCAGCAGCCCGAGCTACACCGGGGAGCTGTTTTTT
TRBJ2-2	NA	TRBV30	many	CAHRPNTGELFF	TGTGCTCACAGGCCGAACACCGGGGAGCTGTTTTTT
TRBJ1-3	TRBD1	TRBV6-9	once	CASSYPSSDRGGNTIYF	TGTGCCAGCAGTTACCCCTCCTCAGACAGGGGTGGAAACACCATATATTTT
TRBJ2-1	TRBD1	TRBV2	NA	CASSDRGYYNEQFF	TGTGCCAGCAGCGACAGGGGTTACTACAATGAGCAGTTCTTC
TRBJ1-5	NA	TRBV6-5	NA	CASSMMGNQPQHF	TGTGCCAGCAGTATGATGGGGAATCAGCCCCAGCATTTT
TRBJ2-6	NA	TRBV6-2/TRBV6-3	NA	CASSYSQESSGANVLTF	TGTGCCAGCAGTTACTCGCAGGAAAGCTCTGGGGCCAACGTCCTGACTTTC
TRBJ1-5	NA	TRBV6-4	NA	CARTRGSHSSNQPQHF	TGTGCCAGGACTCGGGGGTCACACTCTAGCAATCAGCCCCAGCATTTT
TRBJ1-1	NA	TRBV20-1	few	CSASSYLDGQAFF	TGCAGTGCTAGTTCATACTTGGATGGTCAAGCTTTCTTT
TRBJ2-1	TRBD2	TRBV5-4	NA	CASSYTSGSFTYNEQFF	TGTGCCAGCAGCTACACTAGCGGGAGTTTCACCTACAATGAGCAGTTCTTC
TRBJ1-6	NA	TRBV6-5	NA	CASSFSGTYNSPLHF	TGTGCCAGCAGTTTCAGCGGGACCTATAATTCACCCCTCCACTTT
TRBJ2-1	TRBD2	TRBV18	NA	CASSPAGLAGLLDEQFF	TGTGCCAGCTCACCCGCGGGACTAGCGGGACTCTTGGATGAGCAGTTCTTC
TRBJ2-7	NA	TRBV6-2/TRBV6-3	NA	CASSDLRYEQYF	TGTGCCAGCAGTGACCTTCGGTACGAGCAGTACTTC
TRBJ1-1	NA	TRBV5-6	NA	CASSLGTGRTEAFF	TGTGCCAGCAGCTTAGGGACGGGTAGGACTGAAGCTTTCTTT
TRBJ1-2	TRBD1	TRBV6-1	NA	CASSDQGAYGYTF	TGTGCCAGCAGTGATCAGGGGGCCTATGGCTACACCTTC
TRBJ2-4	TRBD1	TRBV29-1	NA	CSVVTGEAKNIQYF	TGCAGCGTGGTTACAGGGGAAGCCAAAAACATTCAGTACTTC
TRBJ1-5	TRBD1	TRBV6-1	NA	CASSASGTGIYSNQPQHF	TGTGCCAGCAGTGCCTCCGGGACAGGGATTTATAGCAATCAGCCCCAGCATTTT
TRBJ1-2	TRBD1	TRBV7-2	NA	CASSLGGQGELYGYTF	TGTGCCAGCAGCTTAGGGGGACAGGGTGAGCTCTATGGCTACACCTTC
TRBJ1-2	NA	TRBV27	NA	CASSRLGKGYTF	TGTGCCAGCAGTAGGCTCGGGAAGGGCTACACCTTC
TRBJ2-2	TRBD1	TRBV12-5	NA	CASGLVKTGTENTGELFF	TGTGCTAGTGGTTTGGTAAAGACGGGGACAGAGAACACCGGGGAGCTGTTTTTT
TRBJ2-3	NA	TRBV10-1	NA	CASSEVHTDTQYF	TGCGCCAGCAGTGAAGTCCACACAGATACGCAGTATTTT
TRBJ1-1	NA	TRBV6-5	NA	CASILWGIEAFF	TGTGCCAGCATTCTGTGGGGGATTGAAGCTTTCTTT
TRBJ2-7	NA	TRBV28	NA	CASRHRRDADSYEQYF	TGTGCCAGCAGACACCGCCGGGACGCGGATTCCTACGAGCAGTACTTC
TRBJ1-5	NA	TRBV7-9	NA	CASSLGGLGQPQHF	TGTGCCAGCAGCTTAGGTGGCCTTGGGCAGCCCCAGCATTTT
TRBJ1-1	TRBD1	TRBV28	NA	CASSEQGAGTEAFF	TGTGCCAGCAGCGAACAGGGGGCTGGCACTGAAGCTTTCTTT
TRBJ1-3	NA	TRBV6-5	once	CASSYSIPNSGNTIYF	TGTGCCAGCAGTTACTCGATTCCCAACTCTGGAAACACCATATATTTT
TRBJ2-1	NA	TRBV28	NA	CASSSFNEQFF	TGTGCCAGCAGTTCGTTCAATGAGCAGTTCTTC
TRBJ2-7	NA	TRBV27	NA	CAVRGGFRYEQYF	TGTGCGGTCAGGGGGGGCTTTAGATACGAGCAGTACTTC
TRBJ2-5	NA	TRBV7-2	NA	CASSLGRTQETQYF	TGTGCCAGCAGCTTAGGGCGCACGCAGGAGACCCAGTACTTC
TRBJ1-1	NA	TRBV15	NA	CATSRVENTEAFF	TGTGCCACCAGCAGAGTGGAGAACACTGAAGCTTTCTTT
TRBJ2-1	TRBD2	TRBV9	NA	CASSAPVGGDEQFF	TGTGCCAGCAGCGCCCCGGTTGGGGGGGATGAGCAGTTCTTC
TRBJ2-7	NA	TRBV6-1	NA	CASSGLVGDIAYEQYF	TGTGCCAGCAGTGGGTTGGTGGGGGACATAGCCTACGAGCAGTACTTC
TRBJ1-1	NA	TRBV2	NA	CASSDEGSVTEAFF	TGTGCCAGCAGTGATGAGGGGTCGGTTACTGAAGCTTTCTTT
TRBJ2-1	TRBD2	TRBV2	NA	CASMKRETRLSYNEQFF	TGTGCCAGCATGAAGCGGGAGACCCGCCTCTCCTACAATGAGCAGTTCTTC
TRBJ1-1	NA	TRBV4-1	NA	CASSQVGGGNTEAFF	TGCGCCAGCAGCCAAGTTGGAGGGGGGAACACTGAAGCTTTCTTT
TRBJ2-3	TRBD2	TRBV3-1/TRBV3-2	NA	CASSQGWLAGGSSTDTQYF	TGTGCCAGCAGCCAAGGATGGCTAGCGGGGGGATCTAGCACAGATACGCAGTATTTT
TRBJ2-7	NA	TRBV30	NA	CAWKWIFSYEQYF	TGTGCCTGGAAGTGGATCTTCTCCTACGAGCAGTACTTC